This T cell receptor (beta chain) appears in the sequencing data of a study of spatial heterogeneity in lung cancer. TCRdb analysed the 5' RACE reads with MiXCR anew, one entry per CDR3 protein. There are around 690 distinct CDR3 sequences in the sample; about 15% occur only once, and around 50% lies in the top ten. As to time point: sample taken at primary tumor resection. Frozen PBMC, nontumor lung or tumor provided whole RNA, which was sequenced unsorted. By share, this clonotype ranks as hyperexpanded (1% or more). No antigen is known for it. V lost 0 bases and J 2 bases, leaving 9 bases between the germline ends. Germline CDR1 SGDLS, CDR2 YYNGEE. CDR3 length equals 15 residues. Overall study results and limits: Tumors with more nonsynonymous mutations had more expanded intratumoral alpha and beta TCRs.

Source: lung tumor tissue, taken at surgery. J is TRBJ2-1 and V is TRBV9; maybe TRBD2 (5 bases). The receptor was derived from a male donor with early-stage non-small cell lung cancer. The CDR3 sequence: CASSVGGPAYNEQFF. The DNA of the CDR3 is TGTGCCAGCAGCGTAGGAGGGCCGGCCTACAATGAGCAGTTCTTC.